This entry is about one T cell receptor (beta chain). Sequencing was performed with immunoSEQ multiplex PCR; in TCRdb, only in-frame clones are kept and a portion is missing. Of some 45,000 clones in the sample, around 92% were seen once. These data are taken from a study of blood T cell repertoires in COVID-19. Study summary: Acute and convalescent COVID-19 specimens originated in the United States, Italy and Spain.

V lost 2 bases and J lost 7, with 12 bases in between. The CDR3 has 13 residues. Germline V lookup: CDR1 SSHAT, CDR2 FNYEAQ (reference sequence). The sample was peripheral blood. The V gene is TRBV7-7, the J gene TRBJ2-7, with D unresolved. The sequence was obtained from a human donor in a cohort sampled during active COVID-19. The CDR3 DNA sequence: TGTGCCAGCAGCTTATCCGGGTCTGGGGAGCAGTACTTC. Translating it yields CASSLSGSGEQYF.